One T cell receptor beta chain is described in this entry. This entry comes from a study of blood T cell repertoires in COVID-19. Looking at the study overall: COVID-19 samples collected from the United States, Italy and Spain covered acute and convalescent phases. T cells, B-cell-depleted T cells, or PBMCs provided the cDNA or gDNA that served as material.

Authors' processing steps: Quantification of nucleated cells was approximated via reference gene primer amplification. Some clones are missing from TCRdb's copy, which holds only in-frame ones; the method was immunoSEQ multiplex PCR. V, J and clone size derive from that table, while D and trimming were established from the DNA sequence. The sample yields around 70,000 clones, about four fifths seen once. V was cut by 0 bases and J by 2 bases, with 10 bases left in between. Germline V gene data show CDR1 as SGDLS and CDR2 as YYNGEE. The CDR3 is made up of 15 amino acids. The sequencing sample was made of peripheral blood. The J gene is TRBJ2-3, the V gene TRBV9; the D is unclear. The TCR sequence derives from an older woman with acute or convalescent COVID-19. The DNA for the CDR3 is TGTGCCAGCAGCGTAGCGAAGACTCCCACAGATACGCAGTATTTT. Protein product: CASSVAKTPTDTQYF.